Detailed here is one T cell receptor (beta chain). The target antigen is unknown. PCR involved 60 Vbeta and 13 Jbeta primers. How the authors handled the data: Tens of millions of unique TCR beta chains, roughly 11 million shared, were counted in a later analysis. Libraries were prepared by immunoSEQ multiplex PCR; TCRdb keeps only in-frame clonotypes and omits some of them. V, J and clone size reflect that table, while D and trimming were determined from the DNA. This repertoire includes 70,000 or so clones. These data originate in a study of cytomegalovirus exposure and HLA in healthy donors. Overall study findings and caveats: TCR beta chain V- and J-gene trimming was linked, in a later analysis, to a missense variant in DCLRE1C.

This CDR3 contains 14 residues. V was trimmed by 4 bases and J by 4 bases, leaving 11 bases between them. Germline assignment: CDR1 MGHRA and CDR2 YSYEKL. This sequence joins TRBV4-1 and TRBJ2-1, with D tentatively TRBD1 (5 bases). The sequence derives from a female donor in good health and CMV-seropositive. The sequencing sample was made of PBMCs. Here the CDR3 reads CASSPQTVYNEQFF. In DNA, the CDR3 is TGCGCCAGCAGCCCCCAGACAGTTTACAATGAGCAGTTCTTC.